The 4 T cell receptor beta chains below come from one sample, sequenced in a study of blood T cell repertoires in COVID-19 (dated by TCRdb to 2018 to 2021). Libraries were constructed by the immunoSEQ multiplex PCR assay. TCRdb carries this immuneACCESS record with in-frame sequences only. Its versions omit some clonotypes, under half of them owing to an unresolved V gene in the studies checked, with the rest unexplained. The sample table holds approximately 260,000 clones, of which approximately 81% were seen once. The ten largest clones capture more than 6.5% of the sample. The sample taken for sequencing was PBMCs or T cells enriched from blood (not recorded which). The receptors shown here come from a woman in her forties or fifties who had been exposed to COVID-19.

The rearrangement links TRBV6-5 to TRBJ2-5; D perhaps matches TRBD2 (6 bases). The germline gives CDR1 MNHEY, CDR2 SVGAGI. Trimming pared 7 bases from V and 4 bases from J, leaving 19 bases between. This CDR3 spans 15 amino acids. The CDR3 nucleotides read TGTGCCAGCACCTCCTCCCCGTGGGGAGGAGAGACCCAGTACTTC. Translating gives CASTSSPWGGETQYF.

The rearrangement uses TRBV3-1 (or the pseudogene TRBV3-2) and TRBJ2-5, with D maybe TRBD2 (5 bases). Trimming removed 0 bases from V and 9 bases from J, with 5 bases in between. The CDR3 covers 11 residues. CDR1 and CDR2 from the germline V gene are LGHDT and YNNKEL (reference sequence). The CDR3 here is CASSQERAQYF. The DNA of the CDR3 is TGTGCCAGCAGCCAAGAGCGGGCCCAGTACTTC.

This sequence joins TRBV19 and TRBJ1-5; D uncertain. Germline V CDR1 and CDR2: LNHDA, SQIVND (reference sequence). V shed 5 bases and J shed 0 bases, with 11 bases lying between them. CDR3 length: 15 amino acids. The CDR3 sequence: CASSPLGVSNQPQHF. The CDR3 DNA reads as TGTGCCAGTAGTCCCCTCGGGGTTAGCAATCAGCCCCAGCATTTT.

CDR3 in amino acids: CATSRVVGGGLNEQYF. Here the CDR3 DNA reads TGTGCCACCTCTCGGGTCGTCGGCGGGGGGCTGAACGAGCAGTACTTC. V usage is TRBV10-3 and J usage is TRBJ2-7, with 8 bases fitting TRBD2. Trimming at V came to 10 bases and at J to 5 bases, leaving 19 bases not matched to a gene. This CDR3 has 16 residues. The V gene's germline CDR1 is ENHRY and CDR2 SYGVKD.